This T cell receptor beta chain was observed in a study of cytomegalovirus exposure and HLA in healthy donors. PCR was performed using 60 Vbeta and 13 Jbeta primers. Produced via immunoSEQ multiplex PCR; TCRdb's table is partial and in-frame only. This sample carries about 170,000 clones, approximately 80% of them seen once, and the ten largest clones take 0.77%. Germline CDR1 reads MDHEN; CDR2 reads SYDVKM. The V gene lost 8 bases and the J gene lost 7 bases, with 9 bases spanning the gap. CDR3 length: 12 residues. The rearrangement uses TRBV28 and TRBJ1-6; D not certain. The sequenced sample was PBMCs. The receptor was derived from a woman between 18 and 29 years old in good health and CMV-seronegative. CDR3 amino acids: CASESINSPLHF. As DNA, the CDR3 is TGTGCCAGCGAGAGCATCAATTCACCCCTCCACTTT.